This paragraph reports one TCR beta chain. This CDR3 has 15 residues. Germline lookup yields CDR1 SGHNT and CDR2 YYREEE (reference sequence). The germline V and J ends were trimmed by 1 base and 1 base, with 11 bases remaining between them. This specimen comes from a study of shared clonotypes between healthy human individuals. Overall study: Researchers drew samples from a couple of women and a few men aged 18 to 49.

Sequenced by immunoSEQ multiplex PCR; TCRdb stores in-frame clones only, minus some. Of 2 million to 2.5 million clones listed, around 95% are singletons. Sequenced sample: naive CD4+ T cells sorted from blood. As to subset: CD45RA+ positively selected. The chain couples TRBV5-4 to TRBJ1-1, with TRBD1 as a possible D gene (6 bases). This receptor was obtained from a man aged 18 to 29 in good health. This CDR3 reads CASSLSGGRNTEAFF. The CDR3 DNA follows: TGTGCCAGCAGCTTGAGTGGGGGCAGGAACACTGAAGCTTTCTTT. Variable domain in full (rest from reference TRBV5-4 and TRBJ1-1): ETGVTQSPTHLIKTRGQQVTLRCSSQSGHNTVSWYQQALGQGPQFIFQYYREEENGRGNFPPRFSGLQFPNYSSELNVNALELDDSALYLCASSLSGGRNTEAFFGQGTRLTVV.